The 3 T cell receptor beta chains presented below share a single source sample, sequenced in a study of T cell responses to AZD1222 COVID-19 vaccine. Some clones are missing from TCRdb's copy, which holds only in-frame ones; the method was immunoSEQ multiplex PCR. The sample holds about 82,000 clones, over 75% seen once. Here the sequenced sample was peripheral blood, taken 28 days after the second AZD1222 dose. Receptor source: an adult who received the AZD1222 COVID-19 vaccine.

The rearrangement links TRBV5-1 to TRBJ2-5; TRBD1 matches at 7 bases. The J segment lost 4 bases and the V segment lost 3 bases, leaving 6 bases of the junction unmatched. The CDR3 is made up of 14 amino acids. In germline, CDR1 is SGHRS, CDR2 YFSETQ. CDR3 region: CASSSGQVGETQYF. CDR3 nucleotides: TGCGCCAGCAGCTCAGGACAGGTTGGAGAGACCCAGTACTTC.

The V gene is TRBV7-2, the J gene TRBJ2-6; D not resolved. The CDR3 consists of 15 residues. Per germline, CDR1 SGHTA and CDR2 FQGNSA. Trimming removed 5 bases from V and 0 bases from J, with 8 bases in between. The CDR3 region is CASSLTFSGANVLTF. In DNA form, the CDR3 reads TGTGCCAGCAGCCTAACCTTCTCTGGGGCCAACGTCCTGACTTTC.

CDR3 region: CASSLLTGGTQPQHF. DNA of the CDR3: TGTGCCAGCAGCTTACTTACAGGGGGCACTCAGCCCCAGCATTTT. The chain is built from TRBV5-5 and TRBJ1-5, with TRBD1 matching over 9 bases. The CDR3 contains 15 residues. In germline, CDR1 is SGHKS, CDR2 YYEKEE (reference sequence). Germline trimming cut 2 bases from V and 6 bases from J; bases unmatched to any gene: 6.